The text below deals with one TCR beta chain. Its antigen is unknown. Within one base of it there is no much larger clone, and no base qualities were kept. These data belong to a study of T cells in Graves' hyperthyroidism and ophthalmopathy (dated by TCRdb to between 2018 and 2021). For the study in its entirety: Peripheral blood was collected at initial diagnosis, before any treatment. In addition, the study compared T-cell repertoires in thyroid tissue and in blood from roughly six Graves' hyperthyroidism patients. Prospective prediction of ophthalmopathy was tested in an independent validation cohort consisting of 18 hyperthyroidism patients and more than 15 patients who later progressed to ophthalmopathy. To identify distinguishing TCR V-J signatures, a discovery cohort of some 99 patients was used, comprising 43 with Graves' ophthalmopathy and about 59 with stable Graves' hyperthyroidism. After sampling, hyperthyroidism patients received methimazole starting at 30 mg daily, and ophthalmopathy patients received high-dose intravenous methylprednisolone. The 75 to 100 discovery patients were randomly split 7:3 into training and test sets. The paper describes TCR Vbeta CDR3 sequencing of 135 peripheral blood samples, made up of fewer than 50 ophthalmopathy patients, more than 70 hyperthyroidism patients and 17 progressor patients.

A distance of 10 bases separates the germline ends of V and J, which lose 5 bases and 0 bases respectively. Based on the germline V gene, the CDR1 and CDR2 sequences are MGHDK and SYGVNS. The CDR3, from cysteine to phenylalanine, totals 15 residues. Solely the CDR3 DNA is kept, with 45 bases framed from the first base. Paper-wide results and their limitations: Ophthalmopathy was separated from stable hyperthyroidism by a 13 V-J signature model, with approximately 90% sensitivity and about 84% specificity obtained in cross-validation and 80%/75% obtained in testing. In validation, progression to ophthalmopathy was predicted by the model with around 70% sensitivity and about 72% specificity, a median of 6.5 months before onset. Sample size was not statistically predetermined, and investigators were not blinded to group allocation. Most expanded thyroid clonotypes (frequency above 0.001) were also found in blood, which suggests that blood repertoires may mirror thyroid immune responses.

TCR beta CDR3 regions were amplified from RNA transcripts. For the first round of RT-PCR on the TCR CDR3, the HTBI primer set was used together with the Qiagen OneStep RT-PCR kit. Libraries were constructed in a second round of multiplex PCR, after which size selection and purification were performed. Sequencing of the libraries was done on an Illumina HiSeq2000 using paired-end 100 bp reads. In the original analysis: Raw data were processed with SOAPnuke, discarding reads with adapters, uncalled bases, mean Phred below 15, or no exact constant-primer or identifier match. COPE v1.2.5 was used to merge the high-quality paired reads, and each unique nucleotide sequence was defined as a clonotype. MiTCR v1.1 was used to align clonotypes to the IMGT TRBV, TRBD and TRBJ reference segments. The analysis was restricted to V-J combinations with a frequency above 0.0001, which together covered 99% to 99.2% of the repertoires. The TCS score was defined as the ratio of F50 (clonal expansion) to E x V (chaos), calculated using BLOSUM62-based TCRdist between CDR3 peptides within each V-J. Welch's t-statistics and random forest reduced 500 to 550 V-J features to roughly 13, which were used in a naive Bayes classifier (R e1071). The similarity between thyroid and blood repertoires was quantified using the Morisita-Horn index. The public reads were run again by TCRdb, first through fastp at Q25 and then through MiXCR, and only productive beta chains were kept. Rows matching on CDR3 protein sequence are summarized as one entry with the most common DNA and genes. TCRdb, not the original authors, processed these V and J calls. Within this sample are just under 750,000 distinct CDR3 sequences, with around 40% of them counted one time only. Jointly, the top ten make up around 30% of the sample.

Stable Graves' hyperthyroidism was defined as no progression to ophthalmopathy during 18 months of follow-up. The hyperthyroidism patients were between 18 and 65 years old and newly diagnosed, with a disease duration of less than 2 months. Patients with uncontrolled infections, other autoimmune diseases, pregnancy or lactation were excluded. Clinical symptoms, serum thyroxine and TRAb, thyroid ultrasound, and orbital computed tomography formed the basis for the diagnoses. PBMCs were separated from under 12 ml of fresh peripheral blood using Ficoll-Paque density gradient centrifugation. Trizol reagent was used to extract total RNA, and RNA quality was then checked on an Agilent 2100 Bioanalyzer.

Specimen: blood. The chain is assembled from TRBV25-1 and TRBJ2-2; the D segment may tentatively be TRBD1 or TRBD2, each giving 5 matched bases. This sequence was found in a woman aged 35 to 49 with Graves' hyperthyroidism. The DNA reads TGTGCCAGCAGTCACGGGGCATCGAACACCGGGGAGCTGTTTTTT. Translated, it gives CASSHGASNTGELFF.